This passage covers 14 T cell receptor beta chains from one sample sequenced in a study of blood T cells in healthy people across ages. With a J-beta primer mix and a sample-barcoded 5' primer, a second PCR ran about 7 to 11 cycles. TCRdb reprocessed the 5' RACE reads via MiXCR and lists one record per CDR3 protein. The sample has fewer than 750,000 distinct CDR3 sequences; less than 60% are singletons. Sequencing was done on a sample of blood. The receptors here all came from a man aged 80 or over in good health.

The genes are TRBV4-3 and TRBJ1-6; D not resolved. Between the trimmed V and J ends, which lost 0 bases and 9 bases, there was a span of 9 bases. CDR3 size: 14 residues. Germline V gene lookup returns CDR1 LGHNA and CDR2 YSLEER. CDR3 sequence: CASSQDRGVSPLHF. CDR3 DNA sequence: TGCGCCAGCAGCCAAGATCGCGGGGTTTCACCCCTCCACTTT.

As for this clonotype: At one end the junction does not follow the germline gene, possibly because of a read error. The chain couples TRBV30 to TRBJ1-2, with D perhaps matching TRBD1 (6 bases). This CDR3 is 12 amino acids long. Per germline, CDR1 GTSNPN and CDR2 SVGIG (reference sequence). The CDR3 DNA sequence: TGTGCCGGGAGTGGGGGGCAGGGTGGCTACACCTTC. This sequence encodes CAGSGGQGGYTF.

The table lists this clonotype with a count of one. With a much larger clone just one base away, this may be a read error. The chain combines TRBV11-2 with TRBJ2-4; D might be TRBD1 (6 bases). CDR3 length: 14 amino acids. V was shortened by 5 bases and J by 0 bases, with 8 bases between the two germline ends. Germline-derived CDR1 and CDR2 are SGHAT and FQNNGV. CDR3 bases: TGTGCCAGCAGCGTGACAGGAGCCAAAAACATTCAGTACTTC. This encodes CASSVTGAKNIQYF.

V is TRBV13 and J is TRBJ2-5; 14 nucleotides line up with TRBD2. This CDR3 comprises 16 residues. The V gene's germline CDR1 is PRHDT and CDR2 FYEKMQ (reference sequence). Germline trimming cut 5 bases from V and 5 bases from J; bases unmatched to any gene: 7. The chain's CDR3 is CASSGRTSGRMETQYF. DNA of the CDR3: TGTGCCAGCAGCGGAAGGACTAGCGGGAGGATGGAGACCCAGTACTTC.

The CDR3 nucleotides are TGCAGTGCTAGGTATCGGCCTAGCGGGACAGAACTAAGCACAGATACGCAGTATTTT. Protein: CSARYRPSGTELSTDTQYF. The genes are TRBV20-1 and TRBJ2-3, with 9 positions matching TRBD2. V gave up 3 bases and J gave up 0 bases; unmatched junction bases: 16. The CDR3 covers 19 residues. The germline CDR1 and CDR2 sequences are DFQATT and SNEGSKA (reference sequence).

Regarding this clonotype: A much larger clone differs by one base, so this may be a read error. The chain recombines TRBV6-5 with TRBJ2-3; 10 nucleotides align to TRBD1. The CDR3 totals 18 residues. The ends lost 4 bases at V and 2 bases at J; junction bases unmatched: 12. CDR1 is MNHEY and CDR2 is SVGAGI in the germline V gene. The CDR3 nucleotides read TGTGCCAGCAGTTCCAACGCCGGGACAGGGGCTGTCACAGATACGCAGTATTTT. It translates to CASSSNAGTGAVTDTQYF.

This clonotype came up a few times. The chain's CDR3 is CAGDRLNEKLFF. The CDR3, as DNA: TGTGCCGGGGACAGACTAAATGAAAAACTGTTTTTT. This chain uses TRBV30 with TRBJ1-4, with 7 bases fitting TRBD1. Per germline, CDR1 GTSNPN and CDR2 SVGIG (reference sequence). CDR3 length: 12 residues. J was trimmed by 5 bases and V by 8 bases; bases with no gene match: 5.

The chain has TRBV18 and TRBJ2-5; TRBD2 matches at 15 bases. Germline values: CDR1 KGHSH, CDR2 LQKENI. The CDR3 extends over 18 amino acids. With 0 bases clipped from V and 11 bases from J, the junction kept 13 bases outside the gene matches. The CDR3 region has the DNA TGTGCCAGCTCACCACCAAGGACTAGCGGGAGGGTCGACAATGAGCAGTACTTC. Translating it yields CASSPPRTSGRVDNEQYF.

The J gene is TRBJ1-4, the V gene TRBV18; TRBD1 might be the D (6 bases). This CDR3 region has 15 residues. Trimming pared 3 bases from V and 4 bases from J, leaving 12 bases between. CDR1 is KGHSH and CDR2 is LQKENI in the germline V gene. CDR3 in amino acids: CASSPRQAYNEKLFF. In DNA, the CDR3 is TGTGCCAGCTCACCGCGACAGGCCTATAATGAAAAACTGTTTTTT.

The rearrangement joins TRBV5-1 to TRBJ2-3; unclear D gene. Germline V gives CDR1 SGHRS, CDR2 YFSETQ. The CDR3 spans 12 residues. Trimming removed 2 bases at V and 6 bases at J, with 7 bases between. In DNA form, the CDR3 reads TGCGCCAGCAGCTTTGAGAGGGATACGCAGTATTTT. Its translation is CASSFERDTQYF.

The table lists this clonotype with a few counts. V is TRBV20-1 and J is TRBJ2-1; 8 positions match TRBD2. The germline CDR1 and CDR2 sequences are DFQATT and SNEGSKA (reference sequence). This CDR3 comprises 17 residues. The ends lost 0 bases at V and 6 bases at J; junction bases unmatched: 13. CDR3 sequence: CSARDPSPAGVVNEQFF. In DNA, the CDR3 is TGCAGTGCTAGAGATCCCTCTCCAGCGGGAGTCGTCAATGAGCAGTTCTTC.

This sequence joins TRBV20-1 and TRBJ1-6, with unresolved D. This CDR3 spans 11 amino acids. Germline V gives CDR1 DFQATT, CDR2 SNEGSKA (reference sequence). V lost 3 bases to trimming and J lost 9 bases, with 6 bases between them. The CDR3 sequence: CSARGSSPLHF. DNA of the CDR3: TGCAGTGCTAGGGGCAGTTCACCCCTCCACTTT.

This clonotype was observed a handful of times. The junction does not match germline at one end; this may be a read error. This chain connects TRBV6-1 to TRBJ2-1, with 8 positions matching TRBD1. This CDR3 region has 18 residues. CDR1 is MNHNS and CDR2 is SASEGT in the germline V gene. The CDR3 region has the DNA TGTGCCAGCAGAAGACGGGTGGGACAGGAGAGCTCCTATAATGAGCAGTTCTTC. It is translated as CASRRRVGQESSYNEQFF.

CDR3 residues: CASSQDKNRETQFF. CDR3 nucleotide sequence: TGTGCCAGCAGCCAAGATAAAAACAGGGAGACCCAGTTCTTC. V usage is TRBV4-2 and J usage is TRBJ2-1; D possibly corresponds to TRBD1 (6 bases). Trimming left V 0 bases short and J 13 bases short, with 16 bases between. CDR1 and CDR2 (germline): LGHNA, YNFKEQ. CDR3 size: 14 residues.